Following are 24 T cell receptor beta chains from one sample sequenced in a study of shared clonotypes between healthy human individuals. Naive CD8 cells, CD45RO-negative and positively selected for CCR7, excluded terminally differentiated effector memory CD45RA+ cells. Clones were read by immunoSEQ multiplex PCR, and TCRdb kept only the in-frame ones, dropping some. Among about 610,000 clones, approximately 96% were seen once, and the ten largest hold 0.11%. The sequenced sample was naive CD8+ T cells sorted from blood. These receptors were taken from a woman between 25 and 40 years old in good health.

This sequence joins TRBV28 and TRBJ1-5, with 8 bases fitting TRBD1. After removal of 6 bases from V and 4 bases from J, the junction contained 8 bases not matched to a gene. Germline V lookup: CDR1 MDHEN, CDR2 SYDVKM. This CDR3 spans 15 amino acids. CDR3 DNA sequence: TGTGCCAGCAGAATCCTTGACAGGGGAAATCAGCCCCAGCATTTT. Translated: CASRILDRGNQPQHF.

V is TRBV30 and J is TRBJ2-7, with no clear D. Trimming left V 3 bases short and J 2 bases short, with 8 bases between. Looked up from germline, CDR1 is GTSNPN and CDR2 is SVGIG (reference sequence). The CDR3 loop spans 12 amino acids. The CDR3 loop is CAWRHSTYEQYF. DNA for the CDR3: TGTGCCTGGAGACATTCCACCTACGAGCAGTACTTC.

This clone was picked up one time. The chain links TRBV21-1 to TRBJ2-1; TRBD2, the table's D call, was not compared with the DNA. TRBV21-1 is recorded as a pseudogene. The CDR3 runs 18 residues. The CDR3 spells CASSKVSPLAGDDNEQFF. The CDR3 DNA follows: TGTGCCAGCAGCAAAGTGTCGCCGCTAGCGGGAGATGACAATGAGCAGTTCTTC.

As DNA, the CDR3 is TGTGCCAGCAGCGTACCCACTAGCGGGATGGGCACAGATACGCAGTATTTT. Amino acid sequence: CASSVPTSGMGTDTQYF. The chain is built from TRBV7-8 and TRBJ2-3; TRBD2 matches at 10 bases. The V gene's germline CDR1 is SGHVS and CDR2 FQNEAQ. The J segment lost 1 base and the V segment lost 5 bases, leaving 9 bases of the junction unmatched. The CDR3 length is 17 residues.

The chain is built from TRBV27 and TRBJ1-2; 10 bases fit TRBD1. CDR1 is MNHEY and CDR2 is SMNVEV in the germline V gene (reference sequence). V was clipped by 3 bases and J by 7 bases; unmatched bases: 8. The CDR3 is 15 residues long. The CDR3 DNA is TGTGCCAGCAGTTTTCTGGGACAGGGGTATGCTGGCTACACCTTC. Its protein is CASSFLGQGYAGYTF.

The J gene is TRBJ1-1, the V gene TRBV6-5, with D perhaps TRBD1 (5 bases). The germline V and J ends were trimmed by 0 bases and 0 bases, with 11 bases remaining between them. This CDR3 is built from 16 residues. Germline V gives CDR1 MNHEY, CDR2 SVGAGI. The CDR3 DNA reads TGTGCCAGCAGTTACTCGATCGGGGACCTGAACACTGAAGCTTTCTTT. Translated, it gives CASSYSIGDLNTEAFF.

The chain has TRBV2 and TRBJ2-3, with 13 bases fitting TRBD2. The CDR3 spans 14 residues. V was pared by 10 bases and J by 3 bases, with 4 bases of the junction left unmatched. Germline CDR1 and CDR2: SNHLY and FYNNEI. CDR3 in amino acids: CAITGLAGTDTQYF. Here the CDR3 DNA reads TGTGCCATAACGGGACTAGCGGGGACAGATACGCAGTATTTT.

The gene calls are TRBV7-9 and TRBJ2-7; D unclear. Per the germline V gene, CDR1 is SEHNR and CDR2 is FQNEAQ (reference sequence). This CDR3 has 14 amino acids. V was cut by 5 bases and J by 2 bases, with 13 bases left in between. CDR3 nucleotides: TGTGCCAGCAGCCCGGTGGGGAAAACCTACGAGCAGTACTTC. Encoded protein: CASSPVGKTYEQYF.

The chain recombines TRBV27 with TRBJ2-7, with TRBD1 matching over 11 bases. This CDR3 region has 14 residues. V dropped 5 bases and J dropped 6; count of bases not matched to a gene: 6. CDR1 is MNHEY and CDR2 is SMNVEV in the germline V gene (reference sequence). This CDR3 is CASSPLGTGGEQYF. The CDR3 DNA reads TGTGCCAGCAGTCCCCTCGGGACAGGGGGCGAGCAGTACTTC.

The chain has TRBV6-5 and TRBJ2-2; D gene ambiguous. The germline V gene encodes CDR1 MNHEY and CDR2 SVGAGI. The CDR3 contains 15 residues. With 5 bases removed from V and 4 bases from J, the gap between germline ends came to 14 bases. The chain's CDR3 is CASSLSWGTTGELFF. The CDR3 DNA reads as TGTGCCAGCAGTCTGTCGTGGGGAACCACCGGGGAGCTGTTTTTT.

The V and J genes are TRBV14 and TRBJ2-2; D is unclear. Trimming removed 1 base at V and 5 bases at J, with 5 bases between. The CDR3 is made up of 13 amino acids. CDR1 and CDR2 (germline): SGHDN, FVKESK. CDR3 in DNA: TGTGCCAGCAGCCAAGTACAAACCGGGGAGCTGTTTTTT. Protein: CASSQVQTGELFF.

This clone was found once. This chain joins TRBV7-2 and TRBJ2-1; TRBD2 aligns across 7 bases. Germline lookup yields CDR1 SGHTA and CDR2 FQGNSA. Unmatched junction bases numbered 4, after V lost 0 bases and J lost 8 bases. The CDR3 runs to 14 residues. CDR3 DNA sequence: TGTGCCAGCAGCTTAGCGGGAGGGCCCTATGAGCAGTTCTTC. It is translated as CASSLAGGPYEQFF. The complete variable domain, with remaining parts taken from reference TRBV7-2 and TRBJ2-1, reads GAGVSQSPSNKVTEKGKDVELRCDPISGHTALYWYRQSLGQGLEFLIYFQGNSAPDKSGLPSDRFSAERTGGSVSTLTIQRTQQEDSAVYLCASSLAGGPYEQFFGPGTRLTVL.

The gene calls are TRBV10-3 and TRBJ2-4, with D uncertain. V was shortened by 0 bases and J by 9 bases, with 12 bases between the two germline ends. Germline V gene lookup returns CDR1 ENHRY and CDR2 SYGVKD. The CDR3 loop spans 14 amino acids. The CDR3 here is CAISESKQKTIQYF. The CDR3 nucleotides read TGTGCCATCAGTGAGTCAAAACAGAAGACCATTCAGTACTTC.

V usage is TRBV19 and J usage is TRBJ1-1; D gene uncertain. The ends were cut back, 5 bases at V and 1 base at J, with 8 bases in the middle. The CDR3 is 13 residues long. Germline V CDR1 and CDR2: LNHDA, SQIVND (reference sequence). DNA of the CDR3: TGTGCCAGTAGTCCCGAAGGGAACACTGAAGCTTTCTTT. Protein: CASSPEGNTEAFF. Drawing the rest from reference TRBV19 and TRBJ1-1, the complete variable domain is DGGITQSPKYLFRKEGQNVTLSCEQNLNHDAMYWYRQDPGQGLRLIYYSQIVNDFQKGDIAEGYSVSREKKESFPLTVTSAQKNPTAFYLCASSPEGNTEAFFGQGTRLTVV.

The V gene is TRBV4-1, the J gene TRBJ1-1, with a tentative D call TRBD1 (6 bases). Germline V gene data show CDR1 as MGHRA and CDR2 as YSYEKL. CDR3 length equals 14 residues. Trimming took 3 bases from V and 5 from J, leaving 13 bases between them. The CDR3 region is CASSHPGGRTEAFF. For the CDR3, the DNA is TGCGCCAGCAGCCATCCTGGGGGCAGGACTGAAGCTTTCTTT.

V is TRBV4-1 and J is TRBJ2-7; D not resolved. V was trimmed by 0 bases and J by 2 bases, leaving 20 bases between them. The CDR3 consists of 18 residues. The germline gives CDR1 MGHRA, CDR2 YSYEKL. The DNA of the CDR3 is TGCGCCAGCAGCCAAGAGCCTATAACGACCTCCCTCACCTACGAGCAGTACTTC. This translates into CASSQEPITTSLTYEQYF.

The chain links TRBV6-4 to TRBJ1-4; D uncertain. The V gene lost 0 bases and the J gene lost 7 bases, with 21 bases spanning the gap. The germline CDR1 and CDR2 sequences are MRHNA and SNTAGT. This CDR3 spans 18 amino acids. CDR3 sequence reads: CASSDSGSGNILGEKLFF. CDR3 nucleotide sequence: TGTGCCAGCAGTGACTCTGGGTCAGGAAACATTTTAGGTGAAAAACTGTTTTTT.

This chain uses TRBV2 with TRBJ2-3; 12 positions match TRBD2. Losses at the gene ends were 3 bases for V and 1 base for J; bases not matched to a gene: 8. The CDR3 contains 18 residues. Looked up from germline, CDR1 is SNHLY and CDR2 is FYNNEI. The CDR3 here is CASSDGLAGSGGTDTQYF. In DNA form, the CDR3 reads TGTGCCAGCAGTGATGGACTAGCGGGGAGCGGGGGCACAGATACGCAGTATTTT.

V gene TRBV5-4 combines with J gene TRBJ2-7; either TRBD1 or TRBD2 may supply D (6 bases each). This CDR3 has 13 amino acids. Trimming pared 6 bases from V and 4 bases from J, leaving 14 bases between. Germline V gene data show CDR1 as SGHNT and CDR2 as YYREEE (reference sequence). The CDR3 loop is CASTREGGYEQYF. CDR3 DNA: TGTGCCAGCACCCGAGAGGGGGGTTACGAGCAGTACTTC. Complete variable domain (other parts from reference TRBV5-4 and TRBJ2-7): ETGVTQSPTHLIKTRGQQVTLRCSSQSGHNTVSWYQQALGQGPQFIFQYYREEENGRGNFPPRFSGLQFPNYSSELNVNALELDDSALYLCASTREGGYEQYFGPGTRLTVT.

The chain has TRBV19 and TRBJ2-3; 9 nucleotides match TRBD2. CDR1 is LNHDA, CDR2 SQIVND, per germline (reference sequence). There are 15 residues in the CDR3. Unmatched junction bases numbered 0, after V lost 1 base and J lost 1 base. The CDR3 coding sequence is TGTGCCAGTAGTATAGTAGCGGGGGGCACAGATACGCAGTATTTT. This codes for CASSIVAGGTDTQYF.

CDR3 region: CASSLSGSDYEQYF. The CDR3 region has the DNA TGTGCCAGCAGCCTCAGCGGGAGCGACTACGAGCAGTACTTC. J is TRBJ2-7 and V is TRBV5-4; 8 nucleotides align to TRBD2. Germline assignment: CDR1 SGHNT and CDR2 YYREEE (reference sequence). With 4 bases clipped from V and 3 bases from J, the junction kept 6 bases outside the gene matches. The CDR3 covers 14 residues.

The chain uses TRBV7-9 and TRBJ2-3; a possible D gene is TRBD1 (5 bases). This CDR3 region has 15 residues. V was shortened by 1 base and J by 4 bases, with 12 bases between the two germline ends. From germline, CDR1 is SEHNR and CDR2 FQNEAQ (reference sequence). The CDR3 loop reads CASSLETVGPDTQYF. CDR3 coding DNA: TGTGCCAGCAGCTTAGAGACAGTGGGGCCAGATACGCAGTATTTT.

CDR3 DNA: TGCGCCAGCAGCTTCCTTGGGGGGGATACGCAGTATTTT. This encodes CASSFLGGDTQYF. The chain is built from TRBV5-1 and TRBJ2-3; D may be TRBD2 (6 bases). CDR3 size: 13 residues. The V and J ends lost 2 bases and 6 bases respectively, with 10 bases between them. The germline V gene encodes CDR1 SGHRS and CDR2 YFSETQ.

V gene TRBV27 combines with J gene TRBJ2-7; D possibly matches TRBD1 or TRBD2 (5 bases each). Trimming pared 0 bases from V and 2 bases from J, leaving 14 bases between. The germline V gene encodes CDR1 MNHEY and CDR2 SMNVEV (reference sequence). CDR3 length equals 16 residues. This CDR3 is CASSLSPGTRTYEQYF. The CDR3 nucleotides read TGTGCCAGCAGTTTATCGCCCGGGACGCGGACCTACGAGCAGTACTTC.